Each of the 8 T cell receptor beta chains below was sequenced from the same sample in a study of shared clonotypes between healthy human individuals. Profiled with immunoSEQ multiplex PCR; TCRdb holds only in-frame clones, not every one. Here the sample spans roughly 1,100,000 clones, about three quarters being singletons. The sequencing sample was made of memory CD4+ T cells sorted from blood. Regarding subset: CD45RA-negative fraction. Source of these receptors: a man between 18 and 35 years old in good health.

V and J are TRBV18 and TRBJ2-5, with D unclear. V gave up 0 bases and J gave up 4 bases, with 24 bases separating them. CDR1 KGHSH and CDR2 LQKENI come from the germline V gene. The CDR3 loop spans 19 amino acids. The CDR3 loop reads CASSPPITERTEDIETQYF. The DNA for the CDR3 is TGTGCCAGCTCACCACCGATAACGGAACGAACCGAAGATATAGAGACCCAGTACTTC.

A few counts support this clone. V and J are TRBV2 and TRBJ1-1; D gene uncertain. V was pared by 4 bases and J by 6 bases, with 9 bases between. This CDR3 is built from 12 residues. Germline V gene lookup returns CDR1 SNHLY and CDR2 FYNNEI. The CDR3 here is CASSGRIPEAFF. CDR3 nucleotides: TGTGCCAGCAGTGGCCGAATACCTGAAGCTTTCTTT.

The chain recombines TRBV29-1 with TRBJ2-2, with 8 nucleotides matching TRBD2. The CDR3 length is 14 residues. Germline CDR1 is SQVTM and CDR2 is ANQGSEA. The V segment lost 6 bases and the J segment 0 bases; nucleotides outside the gene matches: 3. The CDR3 DNA is TGCAGCGTCGGGGGGGGTCCGAACACCGGGGAGCTGTTTTTT. Translated, it gives CSVGGGPNTGELFF.

This clone showed up just a few times. The V and J genes are TRBV2 and TRBJ2-5; D is possibly TRBD1 (5 bases). The CDR3 covers 14 residues. With 7 bases removed from V and 1 base from J, the gap between germline ends came to 13 bases. Germline CDR1 and CDR2: SNHLY and FYNNEI. CDR3 amino acids: CASTVGRAQETQYF. The CDR3 DNA reads as TGTGCCAGCACCGTGGGCAGGGCCCAAGAGACCCAGTACTTC.

The gene calls are TRBV20-1 and TRBJ1-1, with no clear D. CDR3 length: 10 residues. The germline gives CDR1 DFQATT, CDR2 SNEGSKA (reference sequence). V lost 4 bases, J lost 11 bases, and 11 bases lay in between. CDR3 coding DNA: TGCAGTGCTACCCCGAGTTGGGCTTTCTTT. Protein sequence: CSATPSWAFF.

V is TRBV27 and J is TRBJ2-5; D is unclear. The CDR3 spans 12 residues. CDR1 and CDR2 (germline): MNHEY, SMNVEV (reference sequence). V lost 1 base and J lost 1, with 1 base in between. CDR3 nucleotide sequence: TGTGCCAGCAGTTTATTCCAAGAGACCCAGTACTTC. Its protein product is CASSLFQETQYF.

This clone came up a few times. The gene calls are TRBV6-4 and TRBJ2-7; 13 bases align to TRBD2. Germline trimming cut 6 bases from V and 0 bases from J; bases unmatched to any gene: 8. The germline gives CDR1 MRHNA, CDR2 SNTAGT. This CDR3 has 17 residues. The CDR3 is CASRSTSGGTSSYEQYF. The CDR3 DNA reads TGTGCCAGCAGGTCGACTAGCGGGGGGACCAGCTCCTACGAGCAGTACTTC.

The chain links TRBV5-6 to TRBJ2-5; 7 bases align to TRBD1. The tail of the sequence fits TRBJ2-7 better, so the J call may be wrong. The CDR3 spans 15 residues. CDR1 is SGHDT and CDR2 is YYEEEE in the germline V gene. CDR3 loop: CASSIYDRDLDEQYF. In nucleotides, the CDR3 is TGTGCCAGCAGCATATACGACAGGGACCTGGACGAGCAGTACTTC.